The clone carrying this T cell receptor (beta chain) was counted many times. Building of the TCR beta libraries involved iRepertoire HTBI primers and Arm-PCR of CDR3 regions. TCRdb processed the multiplex PCR reads anew with MiXCR; each CDR3 protein has one entry. The sample holds hundreds of thousands of distinct CDR3 sequences, 16% seen once. The data were obtained in a study of regulatory T cells in long-lasting Graves disease. Indicated time point: newly diagnosed GD, antithyroid drugs for less than 3 months. TCR sequences were obtained from RNA taken from PBMCs. CDR1 and CDR2 (germline): MNHEY, SMNVEV (reference sequence). The CDR3 is 14 amino acids. V dropped 6 bases and J dropped 4; count of bases not matched to a gene: 8. The same sample was also studied in work on T cells in Graves' hyperthyroidism and ophthalmopathy.

The sequenced sample was peripheral blood mononuclear cells (PBMCs), obtained at new diagnosis, from a patient treated with antithyroid drugs. This chain joins TRBV27 and TRBJ1-2; 7 positions agree with TRBD1. This clonotype was obtained from a woman in her twenties or thirties with Graves disease. This CDR3 is CASSRDSWTYGYTF. The CDR3, as DNA: TGTGCCAGCAGCAGGGACAGCTGGACCTATGGCTACACCTTC.